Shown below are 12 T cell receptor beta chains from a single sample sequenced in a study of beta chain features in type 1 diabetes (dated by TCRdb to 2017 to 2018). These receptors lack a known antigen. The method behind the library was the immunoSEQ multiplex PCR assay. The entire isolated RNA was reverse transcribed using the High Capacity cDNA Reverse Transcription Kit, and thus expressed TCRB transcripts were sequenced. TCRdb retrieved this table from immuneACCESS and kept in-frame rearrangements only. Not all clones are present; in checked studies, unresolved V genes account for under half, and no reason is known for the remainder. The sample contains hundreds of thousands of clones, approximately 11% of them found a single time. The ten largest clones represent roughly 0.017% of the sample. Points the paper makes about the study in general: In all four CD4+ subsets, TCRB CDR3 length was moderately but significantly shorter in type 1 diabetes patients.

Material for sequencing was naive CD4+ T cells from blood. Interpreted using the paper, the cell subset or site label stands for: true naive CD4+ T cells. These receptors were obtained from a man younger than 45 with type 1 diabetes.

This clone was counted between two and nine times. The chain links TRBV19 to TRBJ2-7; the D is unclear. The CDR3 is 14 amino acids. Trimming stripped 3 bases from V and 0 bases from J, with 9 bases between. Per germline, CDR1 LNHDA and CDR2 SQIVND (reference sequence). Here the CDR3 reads CASSIPGFSYEQYF. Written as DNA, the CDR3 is TGTGCCAGTAGTATCCCAGGATTCTCCTACGAGCAGTACTTC.

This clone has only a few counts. The CDR3 DNA sequence: TGTGCCAGCAGCTTAGCTGGGACTAGCGGAGAGACCCAGTACTTC. Its protein is CASSLAGTSGETQYF. The rearrangement uses TRBV13 and TRBJ2-5; TRBD2 aligns across 11 bases. Trimming cost V 1 base and J 4 bases; bases outside gene matches: 2. CDR1 is PRHDT, CDR2 FYEKMQ, per germline (reference sequence). CDR3 length: 15 residues.

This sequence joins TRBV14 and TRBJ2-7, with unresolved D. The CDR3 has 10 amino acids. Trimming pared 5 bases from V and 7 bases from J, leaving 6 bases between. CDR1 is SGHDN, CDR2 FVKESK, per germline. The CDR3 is CASSIKEQYF. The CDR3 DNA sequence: TGTGCCAGCAGCATTAAAGAGCAGTACTTC. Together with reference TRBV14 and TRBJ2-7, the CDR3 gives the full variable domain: EAGVTQFPSHSVIEKGQTVTLRCDPISGHDNLYWYRRVMGKEIKFLLHFVKESKQDESGMPNNRFLAERTGGTYSTLKVQPAELEDSGVYFCASSIKEQYFGPGTRLTVT.

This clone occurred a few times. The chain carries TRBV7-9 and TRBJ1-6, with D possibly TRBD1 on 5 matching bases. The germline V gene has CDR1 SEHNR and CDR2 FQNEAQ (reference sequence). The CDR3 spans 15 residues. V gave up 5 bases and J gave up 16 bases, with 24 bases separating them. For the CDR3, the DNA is TGTGCCAGCAGCACCCGGGACTGGGAAACCCCCCCACTCCACTTT. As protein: CASSTRDWETPPLHF.

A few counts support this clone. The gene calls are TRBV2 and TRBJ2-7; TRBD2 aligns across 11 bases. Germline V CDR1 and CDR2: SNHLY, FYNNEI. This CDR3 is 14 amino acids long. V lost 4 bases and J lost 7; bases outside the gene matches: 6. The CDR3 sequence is CASSVAGGPREQYF. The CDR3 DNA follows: TGTGCCAGCAGTGTAGCGGGGGGGCCGCGTGAGCAGTACTTC.

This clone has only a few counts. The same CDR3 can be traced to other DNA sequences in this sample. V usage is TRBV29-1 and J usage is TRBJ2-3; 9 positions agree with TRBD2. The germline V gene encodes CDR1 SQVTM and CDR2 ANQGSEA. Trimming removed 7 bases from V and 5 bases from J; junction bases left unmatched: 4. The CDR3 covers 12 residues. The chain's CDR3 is CSAGGGGDTQYF. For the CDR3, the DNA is TGCAGCGCAGGCGGGGGGGGAGATACGCAGTATTTT.

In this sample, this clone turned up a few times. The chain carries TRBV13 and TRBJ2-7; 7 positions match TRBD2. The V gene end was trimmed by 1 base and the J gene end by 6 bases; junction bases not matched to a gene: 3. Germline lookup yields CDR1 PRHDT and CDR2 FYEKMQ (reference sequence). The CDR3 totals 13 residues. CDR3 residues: CASSLVGGSEQYF. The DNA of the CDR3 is TGTGCCAGCAGCTTAGTGGGAGGGTCCGAGCAGTACTTC.

Here the CDR3 reads CSVRRDGRESGYTF. The CDR3 DNA sequence: TGCAGCGTTCGGCGGGACGGGAGGGAAAGTGGCTACACCTTC. The rearrangement joins TRBV29-1 to TRBJ1-2; a possible D gene is TRBD1 (5 bases). The V gene lost 5 bases and the J gene lost 7 bases, with 20 bases spanning the gap. Germline loops: CDR1 SQVTM, CDR2 ANQGSEA. The CDR3 totals 14 residues.

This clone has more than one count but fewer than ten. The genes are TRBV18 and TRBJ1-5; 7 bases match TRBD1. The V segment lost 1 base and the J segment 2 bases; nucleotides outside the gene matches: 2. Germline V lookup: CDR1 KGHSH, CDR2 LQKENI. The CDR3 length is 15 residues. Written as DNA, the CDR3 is TGTGCCAGCTCACCACGGACAGGACGCAATCAGCCCCAGCATTTT. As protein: CASSPRTGRNQPQHF. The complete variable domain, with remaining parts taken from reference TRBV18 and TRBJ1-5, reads NAGVMQNPRHLVRRRGQEARLRCSPMKGHSHVYWYRQLPEEGLKFMVYLQKENIIDESGMPKERFSAEFPKEGPSILRIQQVVRGDSAAYFCASSPRTGRNQPQHFGDGTRLSIL.

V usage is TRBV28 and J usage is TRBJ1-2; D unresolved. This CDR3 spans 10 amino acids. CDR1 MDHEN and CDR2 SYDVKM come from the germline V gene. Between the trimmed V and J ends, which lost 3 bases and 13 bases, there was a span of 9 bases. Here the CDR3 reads CASSFYNRTF. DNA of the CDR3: TGTGCCAGCAGTTTTTACAATCGCACCTTC.

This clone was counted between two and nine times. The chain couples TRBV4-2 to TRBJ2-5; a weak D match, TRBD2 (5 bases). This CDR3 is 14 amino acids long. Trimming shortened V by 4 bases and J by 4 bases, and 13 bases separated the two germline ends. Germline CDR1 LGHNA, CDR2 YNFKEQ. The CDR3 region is CASSPNPEGETQYF. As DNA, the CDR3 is TGTGCCAGCAGCCCCAACCCAGAGGGAGAGACCCAGTACTTC.

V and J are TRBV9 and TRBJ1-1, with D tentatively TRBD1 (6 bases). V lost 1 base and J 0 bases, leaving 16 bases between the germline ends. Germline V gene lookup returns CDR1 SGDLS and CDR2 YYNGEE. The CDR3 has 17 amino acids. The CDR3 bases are TGTGCCAGCAGCGTACCAGGGGACGGGCCCTTGAACACTGAAGCTTTCTTT. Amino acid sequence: CASSVPGDGPLNTEAFF.